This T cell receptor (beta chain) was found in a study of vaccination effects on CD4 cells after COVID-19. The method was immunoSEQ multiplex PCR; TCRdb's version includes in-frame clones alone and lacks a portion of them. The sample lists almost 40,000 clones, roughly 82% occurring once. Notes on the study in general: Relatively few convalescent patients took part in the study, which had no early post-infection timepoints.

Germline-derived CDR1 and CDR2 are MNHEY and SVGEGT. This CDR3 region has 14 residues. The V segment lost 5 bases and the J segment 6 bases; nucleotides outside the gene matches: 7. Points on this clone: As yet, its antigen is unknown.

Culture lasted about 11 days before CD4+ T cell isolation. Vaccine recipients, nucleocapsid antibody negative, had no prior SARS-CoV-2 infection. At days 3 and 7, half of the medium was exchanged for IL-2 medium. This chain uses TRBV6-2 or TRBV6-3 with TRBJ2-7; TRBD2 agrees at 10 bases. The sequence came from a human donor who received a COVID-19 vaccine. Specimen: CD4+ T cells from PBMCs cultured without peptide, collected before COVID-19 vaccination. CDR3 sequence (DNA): TGTGCCAGCAGTCAGCGGGGGGGCCGTGGCGAGCAGTACGTC. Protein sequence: CASSQRGGRGEQYV.